The 30 T cell receptor beta chains below were found in one sample sequenced in a study of CD8 T cells in Susac syndrome (dated by TCRdb to between 2018 and 2020). Receptor libraries were prepared by the immunoSEQ multiplex PCR assay. RNA was extracted using the RNeasy kit, and roughly 0.5 to 1 microgram was reverse transcribed with random hexamers. In TCRdb, the public reads were trimmed at Q25 with fastp and aligned with MiXCR, with productive beta chains retained. Rows merge per CDR3 protein into single entries with the most common DNA and genes. In this sample the table shows 150,000 to 190,000 distinct CDR3 sequences, roughly 95% of which occur a single time. In total, the top ten clones hold about 0.15% of the sample. The sequencing sample was made of CD8+ T cells from PBMCs. These receptor sequences come from a human donor with multiple sclerosis.

This sequence joins TRBV30 and TRBJ1-2; D is undetermined. Trimming pared 3 bases from V and 8 bases from J, leaving 16 bases between. The CDR3 has 13 amino acids. Germline CDR1 reads GTSNPN; CDR2 reads SVGIG (reference sequence). In DNA, the CDR3 is TGTGCCTGGAGCAAAGGACCCCTGGGGGGCTACACCTTC. It translates to CAWSKGPLGGYTF. Full variable domain (rest looked up from reference TRBV30 and TRBJ1-2): SQTIHQWPATLVQPVGSPLSLECTVEGTSNPNLYWYRQAAGRGLQLLFYSVGIGQISSEVPQNLSASRPQDRQFILSSKKLLLSDSGFYLCAWSKGPLGGYTFGSGTRLTVV.

The J gene is TRBJ1-1, the V gene TRBV30, with D perhaps TRBD1 (5 bases). Trimming stripped 7 bases from V and 1 base from J, with 7 bases between. The CDR3 loop spans 11 amino acids. CDR1 is GTSNPN, CDR2 SVGIG, per germline (reference sequence). CDR3 protein: CAYGTNTEAFF. DNA for the CDR3: TGTGCCTATGGGACGAACACTGAAGCTTTCTTT.

CDR3 in DNA: TGTGCCAGCAGTGAGATGGGACAGGGCTACGAGCAGTACTTC. Translation: CASSEMGQGYEQYF. The V call is TRBV2, the J call TRBJ2-7, with 9 bases aligning to TRBD1. Losses at the gene ends were 3 bases for V and 3 bases for J; bases not matched to a gene: 3. Germline assignment: CDR1 SNHLY and CDR2 FYNNEI. The CDR3 runs to 14 residues. Combining the CDR3 with reference TRBV2 and TRBJ2-7 gives the whole variable domain EPEVTQTPSHQVTQMGQEVILRCVPISNHLYFYWYRQILGQKVEFLVSFYNNEISEKSEIFDDQFSVERPDGSNFTLKIRSTKLEDSAMYFCASSEMGQGYEQYFGPGTRLTVT.

The chain joins TRBV6-6 to TRBJ2-1; TRBD1 aligns across 7 bases. Germline loops: CDR1 MNHNY, CDR2 SVGAGI (reference sequence). This CDR3 comprises 13 residues. Trimming took 3 bases from V and 7 from J; bases not matched to a gene: 3. CDR3 amino acids: CASSYVRGNEQFF. The CDR3 DNA reads TGTGCCAGCAGTTATGTCAGGGGGAATGAGCAGTTCTTC.

J is TRBJ2-7 and V is TRBV27, with TRBD1 as a possible D gene (6 bases). V shed 6 bases and J shed 3 bases, with 12 bases lying between them. The CDR3 totals 13 residues. Germline CDR1 MNHEY, CDR2 SMNVEV (reference sequence). Here the CDR3 reads CASSPGVFYEQYF. DNA for the CDR3: TGTGCCAGCAGCCCAGGGGTTTTCTACGAGCAGTACTTC.

The rearrangement links TRBV3-1 to TRBJ2-5; TRBD2 matches at 8 bases. V lost 6 bases to trimming and J lost 4 bases; unmatched junction nucleotides: 13. Germline values: CDR1 LGHDT, CDR2 YNNKEL (reference sequence). This CDR3 contains 16 residues. The CDR3 nucleotides read TGTGCCAGCAGTCCACCGGGACTAGTCTCGAGAGAGACCCAGTACTTC. Its protein is CASSPPGLVSRETQYF.

The V gene is TRBV5-6, the J gene TRBJ2-1; 7 bases are a match to TRBD2. Trimming took 5 bases from V and 5 from J; bases not matched to a gene: 16. Germline assignment: CDR1 SGHDT and CDR2 YYEEEE. This CDR3 has 17 residues. This chain's CDR3 is CASSYLNRGGLDNEQFF. The CDR3 bases are TGTGCCAGCAGTTACCTCAACCGGGGAGGGCTCGACAATGAGCAGTTCTTC.

This rearrangement joins TRBV3-1 to TRBJ2-6; no reliable D call. Trimming left V 5 bases short and J 1 base short, with 9 bases between. This CDR3 is 15 amino acids long. CDR1 and CDR2 from the germline V gene are LGHDT and YNNKEL (reference sequence). The CDR3 spells CASSVPASGANVLTF. CDR3 bases: TGTGCCAGCAGCGTGCCGGCTTCTGGGGCCAACGTCCTGACTTTC.

The chain recombines TRBV4-1 with TRBJ2-7, with 12 nucleotides matching TRBD2. Trimming at V came to 4 bases and at J to 4 bases, leaving 11 bases not matched to a gene. The germline V gene has CDR1 MGHRA and CDR2 YSYEKL. The CDR3 contains 17 residues. CDR3 amino acids: CASSPMTSGRSRYEQYF. CDR3 in DNA: TGCGCCAGCAGCCCGATGACTAGCGGGAGATCACGGTACGAGCAGTACTTC.

V is TRBV27 and J is TRBJ1-6, with 9 bases aligning to TRBD1. J lost 8 bases, V lost 5 bases, and 4 bases had no gene match. CDR3 length: 14 residues. Germline CDR1 is MNHEY and CDR2 is SMNVEV (reference sequence). CDR3 sequence (DNA): TGTGCCAGCAGTCCGGGACAGGGATATTCACCCCTCCACTTT. Amino acids: CASSPGQGYSPLHF.

V and J are TRBV29-1 and TRBJ1-2, with D perhaps matching TRBD1 (5 bases). The CDR3 totals 14 residues. Germline V lookup: CDR1 SQVTM, CDR2 ANQGSEA. Between the trimmed V and J ends, which lost 3 bases and 8 bases, there was a span of 19 bases. The CDR3 bases are TGCAGCGTTGACTCCCCACGAGGGGCAGAGGGCTACACCTTC. Encoded protein: CSVDSPRGAEGYTF.

The genes are TRBV7-2 and TRBJ2-5; D tentatively reads TRBD1 or TRBD2 (6 bases each). V dropped 3 bases and J dropped 3 bases, with 17 bases sitting between them. The CDR3 spans 16 residues. Germline V gene lookup returns CDR1 SGHTA and CDR2 FQGNSA. The CDR3 is CASSFTGAPSEETQYF. CDR3 in DNA: TGTGCCAGCAGCTTCACGGGGGCCCCAAGCGAAGAGACCCAGTACTTC.

V gene TRBV27 combines with J gene TRBJ2-1; D may be TRBD2 (5 bases). The CDR3 extends over 14 amino acids. V was trimmed by 0 bases and J by 8 bases, leaving 11 bases between them. The germline V gene encodes CDR1 MNHEY and CDR2 SMNVEV (reference sequence). The CDR3 here is CASSLSATSDEQFF. DNA for the CDR3: TGTGCCAGCAGTTTATCGGCAACTAGTGATGAGCAGTTCTTC.

The chain combines TRBV29-1 with TRBJ2-5; 9 positions match TRBD2. The CDR3 length is 16 residues. The germline CDR1 and CDR2 sequences are SQVTM and ANQGSEA. V was clipped by 2 bases and J by 2 bases; unmatched bases: 9. The CDR3 DNA reads as TGCAGCGTTGAATTCGTGAGGCGGGGGGGACAAGAGACCCAGTACTTC. It translates to CSVEFVRRGGQETQYF. Based on the CDR3 plus reference TRBV29-1 and TRBJ2-5, the full variable domain is SAVISQKPSRDICQRGTSLTIQCQVDSQVTMMFWYRQQPGQSLTLIATANQGSEATYESGFVIDKFPISRPNLTFSTLTVSNMSPEDSSIYLCSVEFVRRGGQETQYFGPGTRLLVL.

The rearrangement uses TRBV20-1 and TRBJ1-2; TRBD1 aligns across 12 bases. Unmatched junction bases numbered 13, after V lost 6 bases and J lost 8 bases. Per germline, CDR1 DFQATT and CDR2 SNEGSKA (reference sequence). The CDR3 sequence is 15 residues long. The CDR3 nucleotides read TGCAGTGCCCTACCCCCGGGACAGGGGGCAGGGGGCTACACCTTC. It is translated as CSALPPGQGAGGYTF.

This chain uses TRBV19 with TRBJ1-1; no firm D call. This CDR3 is built from 12 residues. Trimming took off 7 bases at V and 7 bases at J, with 13 bases between the two ends. CDR1 and CDR2 (germline): LNHDA, SQIVND (reference sequence). This CDR3 is CASTDTGIEAFF. CDR3 nucleotides: TGTGCCAGTACCGACACCGGGATTGAAGCTTTCTTT. Complete variable domain (other parts from reference TRBV19 and TRBJ1-1): DGGITQSPKYLFRKEGQNVTLSCEQNLNHDAMYWYRQDPGQGLRLIYYSQIVNDFQKGDIAEGYSVSREKKESFPLTVTSAQKNPTAFYLCASTDTGIEAFFGQGTRLTVV.

The count of this clonotype is one. The chain is built from TRBV29-1 and TRBJ2-1; D call uncertain. Germline CDR1 reads SQVTM; CDR2 reads ANQGSEA. There are 14 residues in the CDR3. V was shortened by 6 bases and J by 7 bases, with 19 bases between the two germline ends. CDR3 region: CSVFPLKSPNEQFF. The CDR3 coding sequence is TGCAGCGTCTTTCCGCTCAAGTCACCAAATGAGCAGTTCTTC.

This chain links TRBV12-3 or TRBV12-4 with TRBJ1-1; D call uncertain. This CDR3 spans 11 amino acids. Trimming left V 7 bases short and J 11 bases short, with 14 bases between. The CDR3 loop reads CASTLGNFAFF. The DNA for the CDR3 is TGTGCCAGCACCCTAGGGAACTTCGCTTTCTTT.

The V gene is TRBV2, the J gene TRBJ1-1; D gene ambiguous. Germline V gives CDR1 SNHLY, CDR2 FYNNEI. Deletions cut 8 bases from V and 3 bases from J, with 19 bases between. The CDR3 is made up of 15 amino acids. The CDR3 sequence is CASFEGGMSYTEAFF. In DNA form, the CDR3 reads TGTGCCAGCTTCGAGGGCGGAATGAGTTACACTGAAGCTTTCTTT. The complete variable domain, with remaining parts taken from reference TRBV2 and TRBJ1-1, reads EPEVTQTPSHQVTQMGQEVILRCVPISNHLYFYWYRQILGQKVEFLVSFYNNEISEKSEIFDDQFSVERPDGSNFTLKIRSTKLEDSAMYFCASFEGGMSYTEAFFGQGTRLTVV.

The chain combines TRBV6-6 with TRBJ2-1, with TRBD1 as a possible D gene (6 bases). The V gene lost 7 bases and the J gene lost 2 bases, with 15 bases spanning the gap. This CDR3 comprises 15 residues. The germline V gene has CDR1 MNHNY and CDR2 SVGAGI (reference sequence). The CDR3 region is CASITGTRPYNEQFF. The CDR3 nucleotides read TGTGCCAGCATTACCGGGACACGTCCCTACAATGAGCAGTTCTTC.

J is TRBJ2-3 and V is TRBV6-1; D is unclear. The V end was cut by 6 bases, the J end by 1 base, with 8 bases between. The CDR3 is 13 residues long. Germline assignment: CDR1 MNHNS and CDR2 SASEGT. The CDR3 DNA reads as TGTGCCAGCAGAGTATTTGGCACAGATACGCAGTATTTT. Translating it yields CASRVFGTDTQYF.

This rearrangement joins TRBV5-1 to TRBJ1-1, with 9 bases fitting TRBD1. CDR3 length: 13 residues. J lost 5 bases, V lost 6 bases, and 5 bases had no gene match. Per the germline V gene, CDR1 is SGHRS and CDR2 is YFSETQ. DNA for the CDR3: TGCGCCAGCAACCGGGACAGGGAAACTGAAGCTTTCTTT. As protein: CASNRDRETEAFF.

This clonotype has a handful of counts. The chain has TRBV12-3 or TRBV12-4 and TRBJ2-5, with D tentatively TRBD2 (6 bases). The CDR3 runs to 14 residues. Trimming pared 6 bases from V and 1 base from J, leaving 12 bases between. CDR3 loop: CASSLSGSQETQYF. CDR3 nucleotide sequence: TGTGCCAGCAGCCTTAGCGGTTCCCAAGAGACCCAGTACTTC.

This clonotype has just one count. The J gene is TRBJ2-3, the V gene TRBV6-1, with no clear D. The CDR3 spans 15 residues. CDR1 is MNHNS and CDR2 is SASEGT in the germline V gene. Trimming removed 1 base from V and 0 bases from J, with 8 bases in between. The CDR3 spells CASSEGPTSTDTQYF. The CDR3 nucleotides read TGTGCCAGCAGTGAAGGCCCGACTAGCACAGATACGCAGTATTTT.

The J gene is TRBJ1-2, the V gene TRBV7-9, with 7 bases matching TRBD1. The CDR3 is 15 amino acids. Germline assignment: CDR1 SEHNR and CDR2 FQNEAQ (reference sequence). The V and J ends lost 7 bases and 2 bases, in that order; junction bases with no gene match: 10. The CDR3 sequence: CASTQGGTMNYGYTF. CDR3 nucleotides: TGTGCCAGCACCCAGGGGGGCACGATGAACTATGGCTACACCTTC.

The chain uses TRBV5-6 and TRBJ2-7, with D maybe TRBD1 (6 bases). The CDR3 length is 13 residues. V lost 6 bases to trimming and J lost 2 bases, with 12 bases between them. The germline V gene encodes CDR1 SGHDT and CDR2 YYEEEE. CDR3 sequence (DNA): TGTGCCAGCACCTCCGACAGGACCTACGAGCAGTACGTC. Translated: CASTSDRTYEQYV.

In its sample, this clonotype was seen once. As DNA, the CDR3 is TGCAGTGCTCGAGGTCGGGGGGTCACTGAAGCTTTCTTT. This translates into CSARGRGVTEAFF. The rearrangement links TRBV20-1 to TRBJ1-1; D possibly corresponds to TRBD1 (5 bases). Germline V CDR1 and CDR2: DFQATT, SNEGSKA (reference sequence). The CDR3 consists of 13 residues. Trimming removed 5 bases at V and 4 bases at J, with 14 bases between.

The V call is TRBV11-1, the J call TRBJ2-5; D is unclear. V gave up 5 bases and J gave up 2 bases, with 6 bases separating them. Germline V lookup: CDR1 SGHAT, CDR2 FQDESV (reference sequence). The CDR3 is 12 amino acids. CDR3 residues: CASSPQQETQYF. Written as DNA, the CDR3 is TGTGCCAGCAGCCCCCAACAAGAGACCCAGTACTTC.

The chain is built from TRBV2 and TRBJ1-1; no clear D gene. V gave up 7 bases and J gave up 0 bases, with 15 bases separating them. This CDR3 is 15 amino acids long. The germline V gene encodes CDR1 SNHLY and CDR2 FYNNEI. The chain's CDR3 is CASKVGFLMNTEAFF. The CDR3 DNA follows: TGTGCCAGCAAGGTCGGCTTTCTGATGAACACTGAAGCTTTCTTT.

This clonotype was found once. The V gene is TRBV25-1, the J gene TRBJ2-2; D remains ambiguous. The CDR3 totals 14 residues. Trimming removed 5 bases at V and 5 bases at J, with 12 bases between. Germline V gives CDR1 MGHDK, CDR2 SYGVNS. CDR3 residues: CASSKIGRTGELFF. The CDR3 DNA is TGTGCCAGCAGTAAGATAGGCCGTACCGGGGAGCTGTTTTTT.